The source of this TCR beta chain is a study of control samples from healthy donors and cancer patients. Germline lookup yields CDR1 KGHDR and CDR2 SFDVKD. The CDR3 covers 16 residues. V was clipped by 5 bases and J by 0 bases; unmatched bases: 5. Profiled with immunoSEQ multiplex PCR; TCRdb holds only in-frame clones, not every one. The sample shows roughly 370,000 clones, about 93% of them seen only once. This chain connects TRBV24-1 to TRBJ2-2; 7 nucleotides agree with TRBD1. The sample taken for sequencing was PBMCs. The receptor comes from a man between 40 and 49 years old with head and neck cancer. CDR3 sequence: CATSGTGAPNTGELFF. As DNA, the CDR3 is TGTGCCACCAGTGGCACAGGGGCACCGAACACCGGGGAGCTGTTTTTT.